The TCR beta chain under discussion was sequenced for a study of cytomegalovirus exposure and HLA in healthy donors. Overall study findings and caveats: A later analysis showed that HLA-associated TCR beta chains had undergone more clonal expansion than equally common others.

This clone was found once. The antigen is unknown. With 60 Vbeta and 13 Jbeta primers, the PCR was carried out. Sequencing was performed with immunoSEQ multiplex PCR; in TCRdb, only in-frame clones are kept and a portion is missing. The data show some 200,000 clones, roughly 80% seen once. Looked up from germline, CDR1 is MGHRA and CDR2 is YSYEKL. The CDR3 covers 19 residues. J lost 0 bases, V lost 5 bases, and 14 bases had no gene match. V is TRBV4-1 and J is TRBJ1-5; TRBD1 matches at 9 bases. The receptor was derived from a man in his fifties in good health and CMV-seronegative. Source material: PBMCs. The CDR3 nucleotides read TGCGCCAGCAGCGCGAGACAGGGGGTTTTATCCCATAGCAATCAGCCCCAGCATTTT. It codes for CASSARQGVLSHSNQPQHF.